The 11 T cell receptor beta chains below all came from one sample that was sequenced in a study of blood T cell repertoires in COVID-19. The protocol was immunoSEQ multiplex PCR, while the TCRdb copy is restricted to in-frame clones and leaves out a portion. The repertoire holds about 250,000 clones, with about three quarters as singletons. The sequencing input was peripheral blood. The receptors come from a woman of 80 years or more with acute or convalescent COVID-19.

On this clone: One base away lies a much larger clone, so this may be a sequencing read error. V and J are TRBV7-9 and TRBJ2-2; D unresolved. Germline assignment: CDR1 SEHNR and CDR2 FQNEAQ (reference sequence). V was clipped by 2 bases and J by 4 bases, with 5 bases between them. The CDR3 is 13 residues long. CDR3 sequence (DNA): TGTGCCAGCAGCTTATCGGGCACCGGGGAGCTGTTTTTT. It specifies CASSLSGTGELFF.

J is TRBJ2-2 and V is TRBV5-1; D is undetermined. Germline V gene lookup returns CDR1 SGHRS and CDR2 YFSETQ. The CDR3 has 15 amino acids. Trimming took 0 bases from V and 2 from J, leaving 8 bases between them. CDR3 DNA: TGCGCCAGCAGCTTGGCTGGCACCAACACCGGGGAGCTGTTTTTT. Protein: CASSLAGTNTGELFF. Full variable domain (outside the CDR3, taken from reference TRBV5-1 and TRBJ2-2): KAGVTQTPRYLIKTRGQQVTLSCSPISGHRSVSWYQQTPGQGLQFLFEYFSETQRNKGNFPGRFSGRQFSNSRSEMNVSTLELGDSALYLCASSLAGTNTGELFFGEGSRLTVL.

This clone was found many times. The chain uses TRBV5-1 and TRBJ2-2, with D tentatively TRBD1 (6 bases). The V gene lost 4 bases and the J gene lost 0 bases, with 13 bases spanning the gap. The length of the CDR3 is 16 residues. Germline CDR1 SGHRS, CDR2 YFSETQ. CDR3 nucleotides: TGCGCCAGCAGCATCTCAGGGGACGCGAACACCGGGGAGCTGTTTTTT. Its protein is CASSISGDANTGELFF.

DNA for the CDR3: TGTGCCAGCTCACCACCCCAGCGGGGGGGCGATGAGCAGTTCTTC. Translating it yields CASSPPQRGGDEQFF. V gene TRBV18 combines with J gene TRBJ2-1; 10 bases are shared with TRBD2. In germline, CDR1 is KGHSH, CDR2 LQKENI. The junction had 4 bases not matched to a gene; V was cut back by 0 bases and J by 8 bases. The CDR3 sequence is 15 residues long.

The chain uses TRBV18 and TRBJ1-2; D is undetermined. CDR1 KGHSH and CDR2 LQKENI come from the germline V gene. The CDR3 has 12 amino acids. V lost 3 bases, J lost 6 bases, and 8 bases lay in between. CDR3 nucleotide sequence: TGTGCCAGCTCACCTCTACTAGATGGCTACACCTTC. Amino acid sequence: CASSPLLDGYTF.

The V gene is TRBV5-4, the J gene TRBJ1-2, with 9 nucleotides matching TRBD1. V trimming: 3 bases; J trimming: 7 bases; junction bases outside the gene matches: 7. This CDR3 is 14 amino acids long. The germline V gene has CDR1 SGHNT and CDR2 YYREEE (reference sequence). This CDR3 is CASSSGQGKGGYTF. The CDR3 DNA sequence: TGTGCCAGCAGCTCCGGACAGGGGAAGGGTGGCTACACCTTC.

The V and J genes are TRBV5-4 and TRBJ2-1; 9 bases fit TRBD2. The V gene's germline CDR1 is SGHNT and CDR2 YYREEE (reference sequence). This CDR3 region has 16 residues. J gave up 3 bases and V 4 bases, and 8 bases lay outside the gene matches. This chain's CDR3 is CASSRQGAGGYNEQFF. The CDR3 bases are TGTGCCAGCAGCCGACAGGGAGCGGGGGGCTACAATGAGCAGTTCTTC.

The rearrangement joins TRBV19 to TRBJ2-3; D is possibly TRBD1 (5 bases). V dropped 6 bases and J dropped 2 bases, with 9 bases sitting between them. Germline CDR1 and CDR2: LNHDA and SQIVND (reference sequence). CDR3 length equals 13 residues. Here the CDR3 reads CASRDIITDTQYF. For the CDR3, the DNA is TGTGCCAGTAGGGACATAATCACAGATACGCAGTATTTT.

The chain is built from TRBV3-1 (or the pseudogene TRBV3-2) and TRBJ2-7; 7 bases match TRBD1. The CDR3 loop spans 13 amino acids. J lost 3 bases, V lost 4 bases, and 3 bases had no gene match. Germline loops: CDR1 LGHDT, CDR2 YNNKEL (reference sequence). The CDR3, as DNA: TGTGCCAGCAGCCTGGGACAGTACTACGAGCAGTACTTC. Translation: CASSLGQYYEQYF.

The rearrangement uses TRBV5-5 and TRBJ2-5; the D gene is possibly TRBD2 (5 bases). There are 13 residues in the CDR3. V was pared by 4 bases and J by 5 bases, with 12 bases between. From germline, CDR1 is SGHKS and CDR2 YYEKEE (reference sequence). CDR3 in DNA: TGTGCCAGCAGCACCCCAGGCGGGGAGACCCAGTACTTC. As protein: CASSTPGGETQYF.

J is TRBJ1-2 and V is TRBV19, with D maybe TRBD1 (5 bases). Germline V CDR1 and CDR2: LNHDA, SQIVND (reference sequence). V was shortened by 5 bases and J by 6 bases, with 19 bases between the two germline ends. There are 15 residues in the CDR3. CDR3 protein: CASSHADGGLNGYTF. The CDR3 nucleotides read TGTGCCAGTAGTCATGCGGACGGGGGATTGAATGGCTACACCTTC.